A selection of T cell receptor beta chains follows, all from one sample in a study of T cell responses to AZD1222 COVID-19 vaccine. Using immunoSEQ multiplex PCR, the repertoire was profiled, and TCRdb retains in-frame clones only, with some absent. In the table there are 95,000 to 100,000 clones, roughly 87% of which are singletons. The material was peripheral blood, obtained on day 0 of AZD1222 vaccination. The receptors were sampled from an adult in good health. CDR3s include the opening cysteine and the closing phenylalanine or tryptophan. D genes are given only for firm matches. Expanded clones get a size class; other rows say once, few or many, or leave the size out.

abundance	v_gene	j_gene	d_gene	CDR3aa	CDR3nt
once	TRBV5-1	TRBJ2-2	.	CASSLGLTSTGELFF	TGCGCCAGCAGCTTGGGGCTAACAAGCACCGGGGAGCTGTTTTTT
.	TRBV5-4	TRBJ2-7	TRBD1	CASSGPGQGFYEQYF	TGTGCCAGCAGCGGGCCGGGACAGGGCTTCTACGAGCAGTACTTC
.	TRBV30	TRBJ1-5	.	CAWKGIGLKQPQHF	TGTGCCTGGAAAGGAATCGGGTTGAAGCAGCCCCAGCATTTT
.	TRBV12-5	TRBJ2-1	.	CASGLYPGGEQFF	TGTGCTAGTGGTTTGTATCCAGGGGGGGAGCAGTTCTTC
.	TRBV6-4	TRBJ2-7	.	CASSDGPDSYEQYF	TGTGCCAGCAGTGACGGGCCAGACTCCTACGAGCAGTACTTC
.	TRBV5-1	TRBJ1-1	TRBD1	CASSLDTDRVEAFF	TGCGCCAGCAGCTTGGACACCGACAGGGTTGAAGCTTTCTTT
.	TRBV19	TRBJ1-5	TRBD1	CASSTSGLQGGRQPQHF	TGTGCCAGTAGTACCTCCGGCCTACAGGGGGGGAGGCAGCCCCAGCATTTT
.	TRBV28	TRBJ1-6	.	CATSKGGNSPLHF	TGTGCCACTTCGAAAGGGGGTAATTCACCCCTCCACTTT
.	TRBV7-2	TRBJ2-7	.	CASSLDENYEQYF	TGTGCCAGCAGCTTGGACGAGAACTACGAGCAGTACTTC
.	TRBV5-1	TRBJ1-1	TRBD1	CASQSRGQVDTEAFF	TGCGCCAGCCAATCCCGTGGACAGGTGGATACTGAAGCTTTCTTT
few	TRBV7-3	TRBJ2-2	.	CATRKDRATGELFF	TGTGCCACCCGAAAAGACAGAGCCACCGGGGAGCTGTTTTTT
.	TRBV7-2	TRBJ2-3	.	CASSLDGYGTDTQYF	TGTGCCAGCAGCTTAGATGGGTACGGTACAGATACGCAGTATTTT
.	TRBV30	TRBJ2-3	TRBD1	CAWSPTGGTDTQYF	TGTGCCTGGAGTCCTACAGGGGGGACAGATACGCAGTATTTT
.	TRBV6-6	TRBJ1-4	.	CASSYSWVGSSEKLFF	TGTGCCAGCAGTTACTCTTGGGTCGGAAGTAGTGAAAAACTGTTTTTT
.	TRBV5-6	TRBJ1-6	.	CASSLGQVASPLHF	TGTGCCAGCAGCTTGGGGCAGGTCGCTTCACCCCTCCACTTT
.	TRBV19	TRBJ2-5	.	CASSSGGSGYQETQYF	TGTGCCAGTAGTTCTGGGGGATCTGGGTACCAAGAGACCCAGTACTTC
few	TRBV2	TRBJ2-7	TRBD1	CASRDRAGSYEQYF	TGTGCCAGCAGGGACAGGGCGGGCTCCTACGAGCAGTACTTC
once	TRBV9	TRBJ2-5	TRBD2	CASSVGTGLALQETQYF	TGTGCCAGCAGCGTAGGCACGGGACTAGCCCTACAAGAGACCCAGTACTTC
.	TRBV9	TRBJ2-1	TRBD1	CASGDSTSYNEQFF	TGTGCCAGCGGGGACAGCACCTCCTACAATGAGCAGTTCTTC
.	TRBV7-9	TRBJ2-1	TRBD1	CASSPRTGNYEQFF	TGTGCCAGCAGCCCCCGGACAGGGAACTATGAGCAGTTCTTC
.	TRBV10-3	TRBJ2-7	.	CAISEALAYEQYF	TGTGCCATCAGTGAAGCCCTCGCCTACGAGCAGTACTTC